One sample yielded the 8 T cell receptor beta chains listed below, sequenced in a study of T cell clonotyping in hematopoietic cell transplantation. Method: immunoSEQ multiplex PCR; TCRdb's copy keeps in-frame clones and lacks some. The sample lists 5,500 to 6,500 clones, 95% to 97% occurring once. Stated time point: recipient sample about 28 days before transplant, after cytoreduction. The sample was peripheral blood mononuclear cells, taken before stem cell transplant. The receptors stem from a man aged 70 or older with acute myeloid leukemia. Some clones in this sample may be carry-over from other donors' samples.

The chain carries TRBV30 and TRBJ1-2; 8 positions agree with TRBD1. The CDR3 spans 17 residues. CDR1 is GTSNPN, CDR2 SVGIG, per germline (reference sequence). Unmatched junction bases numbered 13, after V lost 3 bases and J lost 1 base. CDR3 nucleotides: TGTGCCTGGAGATTTGGGACAGGAGCCTACATTAACTATGGCTACACCTTC. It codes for CAWRFGTGAYINYGYTF.

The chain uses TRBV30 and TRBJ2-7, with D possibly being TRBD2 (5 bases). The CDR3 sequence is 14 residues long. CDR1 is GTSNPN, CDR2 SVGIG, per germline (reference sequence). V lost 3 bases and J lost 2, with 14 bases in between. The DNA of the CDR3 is TGTGCCTGGAGCAGCGGCCTAGCCGCCTACGAGCAGTACTTC. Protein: CAWSSGLAAYEQYF. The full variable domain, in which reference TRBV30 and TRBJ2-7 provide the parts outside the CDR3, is SQTIHQWPATLVQPVGSPLSLECTVEGTSNPNLYWYRQAAGRGLQLLFYSVGIGQISSEVPQNLSASRPQDRQFILSSKKLLLSDSGFYLCAWSSGLAAYEQYFGPGTRLTVT.

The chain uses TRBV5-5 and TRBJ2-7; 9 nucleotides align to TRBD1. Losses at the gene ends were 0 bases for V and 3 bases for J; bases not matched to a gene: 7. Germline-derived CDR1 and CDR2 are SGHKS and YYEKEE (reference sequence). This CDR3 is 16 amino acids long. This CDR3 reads CASSLGTGGAIYEQYF. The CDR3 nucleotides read TGTGCCAGCAGCTTGGGCACAGGGGGCGCGATCTACGAGCAGTACTTC. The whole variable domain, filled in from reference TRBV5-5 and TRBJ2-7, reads DAGVTQSPTHLIKTRGQQVTLRCSPISGHKSVSWYQQVLGQGPQFIFQYYEKEERGRGNFPDRFSARQFPNYSSELNVNALLLGDSALYLCASSLGTGGAIYEQYFGPGTRLTVT.

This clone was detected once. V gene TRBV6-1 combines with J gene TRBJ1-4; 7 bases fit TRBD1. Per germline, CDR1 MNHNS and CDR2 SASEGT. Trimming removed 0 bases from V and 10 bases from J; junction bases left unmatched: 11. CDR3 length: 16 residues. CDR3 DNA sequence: TGTGCCAGCAGTGAAGCTACTCAGGGGGTATGGAGAAAACTGTTTTTT. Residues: CASSEATQGVWRKLFF.

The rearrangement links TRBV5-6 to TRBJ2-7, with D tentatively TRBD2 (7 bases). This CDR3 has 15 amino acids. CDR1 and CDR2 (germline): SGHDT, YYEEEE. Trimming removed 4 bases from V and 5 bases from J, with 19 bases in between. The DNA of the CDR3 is TGTGCCAGCAGCGAGCCGAGGGGGGGCCTAGACGAGCAGTACTTC. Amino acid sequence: CASSEPRGGLDEQYF.

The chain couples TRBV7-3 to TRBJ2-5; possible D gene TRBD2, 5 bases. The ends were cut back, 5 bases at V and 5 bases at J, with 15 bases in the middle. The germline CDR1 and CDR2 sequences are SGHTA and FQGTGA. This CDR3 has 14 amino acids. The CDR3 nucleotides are TGTGCCAGCAGCCCAGGACTCGTTCCCGAGACCCAGTACTTC. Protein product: CASSPGLVPETQYF.

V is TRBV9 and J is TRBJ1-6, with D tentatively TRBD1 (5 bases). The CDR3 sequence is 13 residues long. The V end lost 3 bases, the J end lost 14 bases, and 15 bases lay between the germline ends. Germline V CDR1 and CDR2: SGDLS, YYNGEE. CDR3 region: CASSAGEVQALHF. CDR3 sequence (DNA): TGTGCCAGCAGCGCGGGGGAGGTTCAGGCCCTCCACTTT.

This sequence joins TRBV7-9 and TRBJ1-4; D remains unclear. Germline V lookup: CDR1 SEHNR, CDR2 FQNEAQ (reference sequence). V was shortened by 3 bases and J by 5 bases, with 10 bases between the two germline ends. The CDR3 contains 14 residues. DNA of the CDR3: TGTGCCAGCAGCTTCGGCAGTTCGAATGAAAAACTGTTTTTT. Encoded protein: CASSFGSSNEKLFF.